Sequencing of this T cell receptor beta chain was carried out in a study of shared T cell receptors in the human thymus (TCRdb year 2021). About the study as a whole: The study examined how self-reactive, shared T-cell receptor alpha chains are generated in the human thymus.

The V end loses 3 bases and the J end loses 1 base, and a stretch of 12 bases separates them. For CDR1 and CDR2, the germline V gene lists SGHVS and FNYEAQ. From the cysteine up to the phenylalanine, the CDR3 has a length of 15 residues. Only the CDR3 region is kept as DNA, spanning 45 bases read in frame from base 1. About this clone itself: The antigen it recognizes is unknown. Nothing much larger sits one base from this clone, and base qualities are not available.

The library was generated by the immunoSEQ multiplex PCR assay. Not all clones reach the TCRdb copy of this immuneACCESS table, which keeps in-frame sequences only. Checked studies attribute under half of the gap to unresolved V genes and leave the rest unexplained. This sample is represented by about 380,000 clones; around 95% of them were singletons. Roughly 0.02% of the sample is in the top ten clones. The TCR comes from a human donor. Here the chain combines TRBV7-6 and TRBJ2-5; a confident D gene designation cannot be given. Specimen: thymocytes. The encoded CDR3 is CASSFDQILQETQYF. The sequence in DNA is TGTGCCAGCAGCTTCGATCAAATCCTCCAAGAGACCCAGTACTTC. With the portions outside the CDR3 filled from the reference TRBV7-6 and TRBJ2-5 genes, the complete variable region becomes GAGVSQSPRYKVTKRGQDVALRCDPISGHVSLYWYRQALGQGPEFLTYFNYEAQQDKSGLPNDRFSAERPEGSISTLTIQRTEQRDSAMYRCASSFDQILQETQYFGPGTRLLVL.